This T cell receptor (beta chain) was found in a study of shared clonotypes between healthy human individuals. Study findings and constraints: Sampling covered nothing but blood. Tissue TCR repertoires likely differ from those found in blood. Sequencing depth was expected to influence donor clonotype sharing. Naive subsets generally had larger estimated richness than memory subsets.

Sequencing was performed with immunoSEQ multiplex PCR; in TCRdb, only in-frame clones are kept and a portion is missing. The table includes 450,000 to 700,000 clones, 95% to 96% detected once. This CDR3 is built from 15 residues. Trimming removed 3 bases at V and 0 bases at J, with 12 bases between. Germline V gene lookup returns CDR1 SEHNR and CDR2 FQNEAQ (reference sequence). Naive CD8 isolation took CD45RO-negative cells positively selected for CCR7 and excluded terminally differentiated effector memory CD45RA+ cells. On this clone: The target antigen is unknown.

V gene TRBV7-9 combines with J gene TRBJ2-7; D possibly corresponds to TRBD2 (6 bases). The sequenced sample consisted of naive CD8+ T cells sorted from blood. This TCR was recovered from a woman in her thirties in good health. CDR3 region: CASSLISRGSYEQYF. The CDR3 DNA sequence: TGTGCCAGCAGCTTGATCTCGCGGGGCTCCTACGAGCAGTACTTC.